This T cell receptor (beta chain) stems from a study of OX40 agonist ivuxolimab in advanced cancers. Clones were sequenced by immunoSEQ multiplex PCR, and TCRdb holds only the in-frame ones, with some missing. The sample includes more than 15,000 clones, just under 75% of them seen just once. V was pared by 1 base and J by 0 bases, with 8 bases of the junction left unmatched. The CDR3 is made up of 17 amino acids. Germline V gene data show CDR1 as SGHTA and CDR2 as FQGNSA. The clonotype originates from an adult with an advanced solid tumor such as melanoma, head and neck, liver or kidney cancer. V is TRBV7-2 and J is TRBJ2-7; TRBD2 matches 8 bases. The sample in question was CD4+ or CD8+ T cells sorted from blood, obtained in a trial of the OX40 agonist ivuxolimab. The CDR3 bases are TGTGCCAGCAGCTTAGGGCTAGCGGGCCCCTTCTCCTACGAGCAGTACTTC. Protein sequence: CASSLGLAGPFSYEQYF.